Below, 27 T cell receptor beta chains from the same sample are listed, as sequenced in a study of patients and donors after allogeneic stem cell transplantation (dated by TCRdb to about 2020). The library was produced with RT-PCR. This sample was sequenced with a NextSeq 550. TCRdb reanalyzed the raw reads on its own, using fastp at Q25 for trimming and MiXCR for clone calling, and kept in-frame beta chains. Rows with a matching CDR3 protein are joined into one entry that keeps the most common DNA and genes. The table for this sample lists about 96,000 distinct CDR3 sequences; around 49% of them were counted only once. Of the sample, 61% falls within the top ten clones. Sequencing used blood, either unsorted or a sorted T cell fraction (not recorded which). All receptors come from a human donor who was either an allogeneic HSCT recipient or a stem cell or donor lymphocyte infusion donor (not recorded which). It is not recorded whose cells these are; they may come from a transplant donor.

This sequence joins TRBV11-2 and TRBJ2-1; 14 bases fit TRBD2. CDR3 length: 19 residues. Germline V gene sequence: CDR1 SGHAT, CDR2 FQNNGV. V trimming: 6 bases; J trimming: 1 base; junction bases outside the gene matches: 11. The CDR3 nucleotides are TGTGCCAGCAGACCAGGGGGGACTAGCGGGAGAGGTTCCTACAATGAGCAGTTCTTC. This sequence encodes CASRPGGTSGRGSYNEQFF.

This clonotype was seen a few times. The chain couples TRBV29-1 to TRBJ1-2; 8 bases are a match to TRBD1. J lost 8 bases, V lost 4 bases, and 6 bases had no gene match. The CDR3 extends over 12 amino acids. Germline CDR1 SQVTM, CDR2 ANQGSEA. The CDR3, as DNA: TGCAGCGTTGGGACAGGGACTAAGGGCTACACCTTC. This sequence encodes CSVGTGTKGYTF.

This clonotype was seen only a few times. The gene calls are TRBV6-5 and TRBJ1-4; perhaps TRBD1 as D (5 bases). The CDR3 is made up of 15 amino acids. The V and J ends lost 0 bases and 5 bases respectively, with 10 bases between them. Germline CDR1 MNHEY, CDR2 SVGAGI. The CDR3 sequence: CASSYSGTGNEKLFF. CDR3 bases: TGTGCCAGCAGTTACTCGGGGACGGGAAATGAAAAACTGTTTTTT.

The gene calls are TRBV29-1 and TRBJ1-2; D is unclear. V was cut by 4 bases and J by 1 base, with 10 bases left in between. CDR1 is SQVTM and CDR2 is ANQGSEA in the germline V gene. CDR3 length equals 13 residues. The DNA of the CDR3 is TGCAGCGTTGCTAAAGACGGTAACTATGGCTACACCTTC. Amino acid sequence: CSVAKDGNYGYTF.

The V call is TRBV29-1, the J call TRBJ2-3, with 7 bases aligning to TRBD1. Trimming cost V 4 bases and J 0 bases; bases outside gene matches: 4. The CDR3 is 14 amino acids. Germline CDR1 reads SQVTM; CDR2 reads ANQGSEA. This CDR3 reads CSVVGQLSTDTQYF. DNA for the CDR3: TGCAGCGTTGTGGGACAGCTCAGCACAGATACGCAGTATTTT.

CDR3 sequence: CASSLQGWSNYGYTF. As DNA, the CDR3 is TGTGCCAGCAGTTTACAGGGTTGGTCTAACTATGGCTACACCTTC. V is TRBV27 and J is TRBJ1-2; TRBD1 might be the D (5 bases). The CDR3 runs to 15 residues. Germline lookup yields CDR1 MNHEY and CDR2 SMNVEV (reference sequence). V lost 2 bases, J lost 0 bases, and 10 bases lay in between.

The chain is built from TRBV6-5 and TRBJ1-2; D may be TRBD1 (5 bases). V lost 0 bases to trimming and J lost 8 bases, with 16 bases between them. This CDR3 is built from 15 residues. The germline gives CDR1 MNHEY, CDR2 SVGAGI. Here the CDR3 DNA reads TGTGCCAGCAGTTACTCGAACCAGGGACCGGGAGGCTACACCTTC. Residues: CASSYSNQGPGGYTF.

The chain employs TRBV20-1 and TRBJ1-2; D not resolved. Between the trimmed V and J ends, which lost 4 bases and 3 bases, there was a span of 18 bases. Per the germline V gene, CDR1 is DFQATT and CDR2 is SNEGSKA (reference sequence). This CDR3 spans 15 amino acids. CDR3 region: CSATHIGKSDYGYTF. CDR3 bases: TGCAGTGCTACACATATTGGAAAGTCTGACTATGGCTACACCTTC.

The rearrangement joins TRBV6-2 or TRBV6-3 to TRBJ1-1; D remains unclear. V was shortened by 0 bases and J by 4 bases, with 12 bases between the two germline ends. The V gene's germline CDR1 is MNHEY and CDR2 SVGEGT. The CDR3 is 15 residues long. This chain's CDR3 is CASSYSGFQVTEAFF. CDR3 in DNA: TGTGCCAGCAGTTACTCGGGATTCCAAGTCACTGAAGCTTTCTTT.

This sequence joins TRBV5-1 and TRBJ2-1, with D maybe TRBD1 (6 bases). The V end was cut by 0 bases, the J end by 13 bases, with 14 bases between. In germline, CDR1 is SGHRS, CDR2 YFSETQ. The CDR3 loop spans 13 amino acids. Here the CDR3 DNA reads TGCGCCAGCAGCTTGGGGACAGTTGGGGATCAGTTCTTC. It yields the protein CASSLGTVGDQFF.

The genes are TRBV6-2 or TRBV6-3 and TRBJ1-5; 7 bases line up with TRBD1. V gave up 2 bases and J gave up 2 bases; unmatched junction bases: 6. This CDR3 region has 16 residues. Per the germline V gene, CDR1 is MNHEY and CDR2 is SVGEGT. CDR3: CASSYPDRAGNQPQHF. The CDR3 coding sequence is TGTGCCAGCAGTTACCCCGACAGGGCTGGCAATCAGCCCCAGCATTTT.

This chain connects TRBV5-1 to TRBJ1-3, with D possibly being TRBD1 (6 bases). The ends were cut back, 2 bases at V and 4 bases at J, with 13 bases in the middle. Germline lookup yields CDR1 SGHRS and CDR2 YFSETQ. The CDR3 totals 15 residues. The CDR3 reads CASSLGWTEGNTIYF. CDR3 DNA sequence: TGCGCCAGCAGCTTAGGGTGGACAGAAGGAAACACCATATATTTT.

The V call is TRBV12-3 or TRBV12-4, the J call TRBJ1-5; D is possibly TRBD1 (5 bases). This CDR3 spans 15 amino acids. V lost 0 bases and J lost 3, with 9 bases in between. For the CDR3, the DNA is TGTGCCAGCAGTTTAGCGAGACAGTTCAATCAGCCCCAGCATTTT. This gives the protein CASSLARQFNQPQHF.

This clonotype has a count of ten or more. The J gene is TRBJ1-6, the V gene TRBV12-3 or TRBV12-4, with 9 bases identical to TRBD1. The CDR3 contains 16 residues. Unmatched junction bases numbered 4, after V lost 3 bases and J lost 4 bases. The CDR3 nucleotides read TGTGCCAGCAGTTTTTCCGGACAGGGGTATAATTCACCCCTCCACTTT. Protein product: CASSFSGQGYNSPLHF.

The chain has TRBV29-1 and TRBJ1-1; D possibly corresponds to TRBD1 (5 bases). The ends were cut back, 6 bases at V and 7 bases at J, with 9 bases in the middle. CDR1 is SQVTM, CDR2 ANQGSEA, per germline. The CDR3 extends over 10 amino acids. CDR3 in amino acids: CSVGTVEAFF. The CDR3 DNA reads TGCAGCGTCGGGACCGTTGAAGCTTTCTTT.

The genes are TRBV28 and TRBJ1-5; D is unclear. The CDR3 spans 11 residues. The V end lost 7 bases, the J end lost 9 bases, and 10 bases lay between the germline ends. Germline V lookup: CDR1 MDHEN, CDR2 SYDVKM. This chain's CDR3 is CASTSRGPQHF. CDR3 DNA sequence: TGTGCCAGCACGTCGAGAGGGCCCCAGCATTTT. The entire variable domain, with the rest obtained from reference TRBV28 and TRBJ1-5, is as follows: DVKVTQSSRYLVKRTGEKVFLECVQDMDHENMFWYRQDPGLGLRLIYFSYDVKMKEKGDIPEGYSVSREKKERFSLILESASTNQTSMYLCASTSRGPQHFGDGTRLSIL.

The V and J genes are TRBV5-1 and TRBJ1-1, with TRBD1 matching 11 bases. The CDR3 covers 14 residues. The germline V gene encodes CDR1 SGHRS and CDR2 YFSETQ. J gave up 11 bases and V 0 bases, and 6 bases lay outside the gene matches. CDR3 sequence reads: CASSLVGQGGPAFF. In nucleotides, the CDR3 is TGCGCCAGCAGCTTGGTGGGACAGGGGGGCCCGGCTTTCTTT.

This clonotype has a handful of counts. The rearrangement uses TRBV20-1 and TRBJ1-3; no firm D call. The CDR3 runs 13 residues. V lost 4 bases to trimming and J lost 0 bases, with 7 bases between them. CDR1 is DFQATT and CDR2 is SNEGSKA in the germline V gene (reference sequence). The CDR3 spells CSATRASGNTIYF. The CDR3 nucleotides read TGCAGTGCTACTCGGGCCTCTGGAAACACCATATATTTT.

CDR3 DNA sequence: TGCGCCAGCAGTGATAGGGCACCGGGCTACAATGAGCAGTTCTTC. This encodes CASSDRAPGYNEQFF. The chain joins TRBV10-1 to TRBJ2-1; no firm D call. Germline CDR1 reads WNHNN; CDR2 reads SYGVQD (reference sequence). This CDR3 comprises 15 residues. V was pared by 3 bases and J by 3 bases, with 12 bases between.

J is TRBJ1-2 and V is TRBV28; D may be TRBD1 (5 bases). V gave up 3 bases and J gave up 5 bases, with 13 bases separating them. From germline, CDR1 is MDHEN and CDR2 SYDVKM. The CDR3 totals 14 residues. CDR3 nucleotide sequence: TGTGCCAGCAGTTTTTCCGGGACTTCGTATGGCTACACCTTC. This sequence encodes CASSFSGTSYGYTF.

J is TRBJ1-3 and V is TRBV7-3; tentatively, D is TRBD1 (5 bases). Germline lookup yields CDR1 SGHTA and CDR2 FQGTGA. The CDR3 runs to 15 residues. Trimming stripped 5 bases from V and 0 bases from J, with 11 bases between. CDR3 protein: CASSPGGNSGNTIYF. CDR3 coding DNA: TGTGCCAGCAGCCCGGGGGGAAACTCTGGAAACACCATATATTTT.

This clonotype turned up a few times. The chain carries TRBV24-1 and TRBJ1-5, with 7 bases identical to TRBD1. The trim removed 4 bases at V and 8 bases at J, leaving 7 bases unmatched. This CDR3 comprises 14 residues. CDR1 KGHDR and CDR2 SFDVKD come from the germline V gene. CDR3 DNA sequence: TGTGCCACCAGTGACCCAGGGACAGAAGAGCCCCAGCATTTT. It encodes CATSDPGTEEPQHF.

This clonotype was seen a few times. The chain links TRBV20-1 to TRBJ1-1; D unresolved. The CDR3 extends over 14 amino acids. The V end lost 0 bases, the J end lost 5 bases, and 13 bases lay between the germline ends. CDR1 and CDR2 from the germline V gene are DFQATT and SNEGSKA (reference sequence). The CDR3 is CSARDGQVWTEAFF. Written as DNA, the CDR3 is TGCAGTGCTAGAGATGGGCAGGTTTGGACTGAAGCTTTCTTT.

This chain joins TRBV4-1 and TRBJ1-5; 8 bases map to TRBD1. The CDR3 is 15 residues long. With V trimmed by 0 bases and J by 7 bases, 5 bases remained unmatched. CDR1 is MGHRA, CDR2 YSYEKL, per germline. The CDR3 reads CASSQDAGGGQPQHF. The DNA of the CDR3 is TGCGCCAGCAGCCAAGATGCAGGGGGCGGACAGCCCCAGCATTTT.

The chain uses TRBV12-3 or TRBV12-4 and TRBJ1-3; D gene ambiguous. The CDR3 spans 10 residues. V gave up 8 bases and J gave up 11 bases, with 10 bases separating them. CDR3 sequence (DNA): TGTGCCAGCGGCTGGCTCGCCATATATTTT. Translation gives CASGWLAIYF.

A remark on this clonotype: At one end, the junction sequence differs from germline, possibly due to a read error. V is TRBV20-1 and J is TRBJ1-5; unclear D gene. The CDR3 runs 13 residues. Per germline, CDR1 DFQATT and CDR2 SNEGSKA (reference sequence). The CDR3 DNA reads as TGCAGTGCTAGAGATGCCTCATATCAGCCCCAGCAATTT. This codes for CSARDASYQPQQF.

There are a few counts of this clonotype. V and J are TRBV29-1 and TRBJ1-2, with D uncertain. The length of the CDR3 is 9 residues. The germline V and J ends were trimmed by 4 bases and 6 bases, with 3 bases remaining between them. Germline V gene data show CDR1 as SQVTM and CDR2 as ANQGSEA. This CDR3 reads CSVGDGYTF. CDR3 DNA sequence: TGCAGCGTTGGGGATGGCTACACCTTC.